The clone carrying this TCR beta chain occurred a few times. What it binds is not known. The data stem from a study of identical twins. This CDR3 spans 15 amino acids. V lost 4 bases, J lost 2 bases, and 14 bases lay in between. CDR1 and CDR2 from the germline V gene are SGHAT and FQNNGV. Whole-study results and caveats: There were fewer insertions in abundant cord blood beta clonotypes, but memory repertoires showed no such pattern.

TCRdb reprocessed the 5' RACE reads with MiXCR, giving one entry per CDR3 protein. This table holds approximately 700,000 distinct CDR3 sequences, 15% to 20% found once. These records were also assigned to another study, of T cells expressing NK-cell markers. That report notes: Seropositivity for HCMV was found in seven of the eight sequenced donors, with one seronegative. The authors restricted sorting to alpha-beta TCR T cells with an anti-gamma-delta TCR antibody in several experiments. Where a handful of donors were concerned, these clonotypes also led the CD3+CD56-NKG2C+ fraction.

This clonotype was obtained from a woman aged 18-29 years in good health. Sequenced material: PBMCs. The chain has TRBV11-2 and TRBJ2-5; a possible D gene is TRBD1 (5 bases). The DNA for the CDR3 is TGTGCCAGCAGCTACACACAGGAACCTCAAGAGACCCAGTACTTC. This translates into CASSYTQEPQETQYF.